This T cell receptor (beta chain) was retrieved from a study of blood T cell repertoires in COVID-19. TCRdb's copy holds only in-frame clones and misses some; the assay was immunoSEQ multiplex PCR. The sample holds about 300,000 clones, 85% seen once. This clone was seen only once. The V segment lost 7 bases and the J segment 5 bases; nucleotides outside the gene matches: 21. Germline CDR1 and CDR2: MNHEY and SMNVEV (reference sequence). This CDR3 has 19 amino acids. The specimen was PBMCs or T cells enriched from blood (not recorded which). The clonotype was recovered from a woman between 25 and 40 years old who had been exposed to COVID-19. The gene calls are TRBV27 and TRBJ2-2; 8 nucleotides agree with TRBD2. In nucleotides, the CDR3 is TGTGCCAGCACTTCTCTACTAGATGGGCTAGCGGGCTCGACCGGGGAGCTGTTTTTT. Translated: CASTSLLDGLAGSTGELFF.